Sequencing of this TCR beta chain was carried out in a study of T cells expressing NK-cell markers. Study-level information: CD3+CD56+NKG2C+, CD3+CD56+NKG2C- and CD3+CD56-NKG2C+ T cells, once sorted, supplied the TCR beta repertoires. Of eight sequenced donors, seven were HCMV-seropositive and one HCMV-seronegative. Study-level results: For a few donors, these clonotypes were likewise the leading ones in the CD3+CD56-NKG2C+ fraction.

Template switching by 5'RACE with UMIs generated the TCR beta cDNA. TCRdb reprocessed the 5' RACE reads and keeps a single row for each CDR3 protein, giving no DNA. The listing contains some 450,000 distinct CDR3 sequences. Germline-derived CDR1 and CDR2 are MGHRA and YSYEKL. The CDR3 sequence is 15 residues long. With regard to this clonotype: The antigen is not known.

Sequencing was done on a sample of blood T cells: a sorted CD56 or NKG2C T cell subset, CD4+ or CD8+ T cells, or bulk PBMC T cells (not recorded which). The rearrangement links TRBV4-1 to TRBJ2-5; TCRdb proposes TRBD1, but this gene call is untestable without DNA. The source is a woman aged 18 to 75 in good health. The CDR3 is CASSQVRAPQETQYF.